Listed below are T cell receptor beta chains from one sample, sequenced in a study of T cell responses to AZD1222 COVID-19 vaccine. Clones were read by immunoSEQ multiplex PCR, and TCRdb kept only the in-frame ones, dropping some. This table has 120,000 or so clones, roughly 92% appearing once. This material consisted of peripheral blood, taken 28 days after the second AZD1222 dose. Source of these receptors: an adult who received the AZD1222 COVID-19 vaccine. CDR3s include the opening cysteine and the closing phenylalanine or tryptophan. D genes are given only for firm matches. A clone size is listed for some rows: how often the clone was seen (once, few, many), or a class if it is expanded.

CATSCPTGGECNQPQHF,TRBJ1-5,few,17,TRBV6-4,-
CASSLGQGVQPQHF,TRBJ1-5,-,14,TRBV27,TRBD1
CASSQEWGQRNQPQHF,TRBJ1-5,-,16,TRBV4-3,TRBD1
CASSQGEQRGTDTQYF,TRBJ2-3,-,16,TRBV4-2,-
CASSPSTGNTEAFF,TRBJ1-1,-,14,TRBV7-9,-
CASSPGLAGALHEQFF,TRBJ2-1,-,16,TRBV5-6,TRBD2
CASSPGHRREKLFF,TRBJ1-4,-,14,TRBV4-1,-
CASSPRGAGSSYEQYF,TRBJ2-7,-,16,TRBV7-8,-
CASSVDPTGNPAVDTEAFF,TRBJ1-1,-,19,TRBV9,-
CASSQLRSRNGMFF,TRBJ2-1,few,14,TRBV14,-
CASSLMERGTGETQYF,TRBJ2-5,once,16,TRBV5-1,TRBD2
CASSGAILTEAFF,TRBJ1-1,-,13,TRBV7-2,-
CASGTVYEQYF,TRBJ2-7,once,11,TRBV2,TRBD1
CASNAGGGRGETQYF,TRBJ2-5,-,15,TRBV19,TRBD2
CASSHSGTHYGYTF,TRBJ1-2,-,14,TRBV14,-
CASSGQGGETQYF,TRBJ2-5,-,13,TRBV6-5,TRBD1
CASSLGRGISNQPQHF,TRBJ1-5,-,16,TRBV7-8,-
CASSLTRSGANVLTF,TRBJ2-6,-,15,TRBV21-1,-
CASMLGPGNTIYF,TRBJ1-3,once,13,TRBV19,-
CASSLLGTDAGNTIYF,TRBJ1-3,-,16,TRBV4-3,TRBD1
CASSPPVITDTQYF,TRBJ2-3,-,14,TRBV5-1,-
CASKPVTSGNTIYF,TRBJ1-3,-,14,TRBV19,-
CASSLTQKLFF,TRBJ1-4,-,11,TRBV19,-
CASSSKTNYGYTF,TRBJ1-2,once,13,TRBV7-2,-
CAWTPGVGNTIYF,TRBJ1-3,-,13,TRBV30,-
CASSDIQGQETQYF,TRBJ2-5,-,14,TRBV6-1,-
CASSLAQGAHSPLHF,TRBJ1-6,once,15,TRBV7-9,TRBD1
CASSLRGFQNTGELFF,TRBJ2-2,-,16,TRBV6-2/TRBV6-3,-
CASSFGLDTEAFF,TRBJ1-1,-,13,TRBV5-1,-
CASSRGAGEQFF,TRBJ2-1,-,12,TRBV6-5,-
CASSTRAGGAFF,TRBJ1-1,-,12,TRBV28,-
CASSSTGLGNQPQHF,TRBJ1-5,-,15,TRBV4-1,-
CATSIPRAGGDQPQHF,TRBJ1-5,-,16,TRBV15,TRBD1
CASSLIGGAVSSYNEQFF,TRBJ2-1,few,18,TRBV27,-
CASSHGTYEQYF,TRBJ2-7,once,12,TRBV3-1/TRBV3-2,-